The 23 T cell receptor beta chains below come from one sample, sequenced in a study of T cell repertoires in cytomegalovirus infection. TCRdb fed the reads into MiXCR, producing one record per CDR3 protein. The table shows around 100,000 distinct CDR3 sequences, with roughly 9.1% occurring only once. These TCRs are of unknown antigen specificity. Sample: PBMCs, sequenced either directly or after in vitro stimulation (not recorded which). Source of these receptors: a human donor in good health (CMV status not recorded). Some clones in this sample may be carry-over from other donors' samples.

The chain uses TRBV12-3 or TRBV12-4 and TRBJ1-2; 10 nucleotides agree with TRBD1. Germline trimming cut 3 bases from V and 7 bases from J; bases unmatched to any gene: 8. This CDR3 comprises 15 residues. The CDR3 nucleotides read TGTGCCAGCAGTTTTAGACAGGGGGCCGCTGCTGGCTACACCTTC. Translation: CASSFRQGAAAGYTF.

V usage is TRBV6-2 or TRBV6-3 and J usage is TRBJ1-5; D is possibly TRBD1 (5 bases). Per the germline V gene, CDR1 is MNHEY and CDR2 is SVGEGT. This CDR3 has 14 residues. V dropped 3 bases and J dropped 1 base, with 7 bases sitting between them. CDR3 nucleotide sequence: TGTGCCAGCAGTTATTGGGACAGCAATCAGCCCCAGCATTTT. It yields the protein CASSYWDSNQPQHF.

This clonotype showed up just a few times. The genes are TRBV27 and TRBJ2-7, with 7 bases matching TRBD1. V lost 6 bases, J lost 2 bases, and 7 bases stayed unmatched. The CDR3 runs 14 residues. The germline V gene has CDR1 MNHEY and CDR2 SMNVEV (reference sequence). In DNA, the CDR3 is TGTGCCAGCAGCCTGACAGGGTCCCCCTACGAGCAGTACTTC. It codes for CASSLTGSPYEQYF.

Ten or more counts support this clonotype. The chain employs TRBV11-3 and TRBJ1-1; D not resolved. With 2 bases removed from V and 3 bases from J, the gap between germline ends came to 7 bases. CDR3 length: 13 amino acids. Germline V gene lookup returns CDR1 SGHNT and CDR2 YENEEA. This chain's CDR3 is CASSLTPYTEAFF. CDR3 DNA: TGTGCCAGCAGCTTAACGCCCTACACTGAAGCTTTCTTT.

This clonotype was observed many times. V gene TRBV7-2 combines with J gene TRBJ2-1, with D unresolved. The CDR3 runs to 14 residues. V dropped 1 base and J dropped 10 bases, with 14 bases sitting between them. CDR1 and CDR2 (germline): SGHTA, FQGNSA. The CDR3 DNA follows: TGTGCCAGCAGCTTAGGTCCTTTCGCGGAAGAGCAGTTCTTC. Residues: CASSLGPFAEEQFF. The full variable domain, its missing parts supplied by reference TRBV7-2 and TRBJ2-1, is GAGVSQSPSNKVTEKGKDVELRCDPISGHTALYWYRQSLGQGLEFLIYFQGNSAPDKSGLPSDRFSAERTGGSVSTLTIQRTQQEDSAVYLCASSLGPFAEEQFFGPGTRLTVL.

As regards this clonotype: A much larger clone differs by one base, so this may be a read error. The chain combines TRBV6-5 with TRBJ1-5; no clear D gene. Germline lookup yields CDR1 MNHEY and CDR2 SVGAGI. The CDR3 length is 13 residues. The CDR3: CASIYSGLQPQHF. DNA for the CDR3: TGTGCCAGCATTTACTCGGGTTTACAGCCCCAGCATTTT.

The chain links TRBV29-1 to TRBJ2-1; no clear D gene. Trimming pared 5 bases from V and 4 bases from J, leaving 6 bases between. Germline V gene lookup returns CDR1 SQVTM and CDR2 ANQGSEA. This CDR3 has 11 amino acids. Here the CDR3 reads CSVSGYNEQFF. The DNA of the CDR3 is TGCAGCGTTTCAGGTTACAATGAGCAGTTCTTC.

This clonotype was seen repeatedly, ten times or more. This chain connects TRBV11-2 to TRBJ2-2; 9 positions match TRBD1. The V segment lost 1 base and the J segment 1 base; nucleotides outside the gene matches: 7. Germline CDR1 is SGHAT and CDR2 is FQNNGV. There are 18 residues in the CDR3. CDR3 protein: CASSLGDRVIKNTGELFF. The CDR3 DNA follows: TGTGCCAGCAGCTTAGGGGACAGGGTGATTAAGAACACCGGGGAGCTGTTTTTT.

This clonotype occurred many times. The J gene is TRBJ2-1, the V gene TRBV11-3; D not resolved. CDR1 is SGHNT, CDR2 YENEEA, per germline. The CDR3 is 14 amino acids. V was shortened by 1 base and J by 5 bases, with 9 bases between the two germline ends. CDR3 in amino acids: CASSLGWTDNEQFF. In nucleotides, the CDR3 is TGTGCCAGCAGCTTAGGATGGACCGACAATGAGCAGTTCTTC.

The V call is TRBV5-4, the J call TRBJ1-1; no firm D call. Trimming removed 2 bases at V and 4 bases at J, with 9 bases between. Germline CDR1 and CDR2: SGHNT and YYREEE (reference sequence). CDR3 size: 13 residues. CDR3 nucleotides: TGTGCCAGCAGCTTAGGCGGAAGCACTGAAGCTTTCTTT. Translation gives CASSLGGSTEAFF.

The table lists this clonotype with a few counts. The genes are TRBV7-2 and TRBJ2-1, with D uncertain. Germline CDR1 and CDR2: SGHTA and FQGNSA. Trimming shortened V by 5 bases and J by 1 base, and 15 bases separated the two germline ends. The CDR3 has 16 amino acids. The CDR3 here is CASSPNLVLSYNEQFF. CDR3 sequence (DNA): TGTGCCAGCAGCCCAAATCTCGTTCTGTCCTACAATGAGCAGTTCTTC.

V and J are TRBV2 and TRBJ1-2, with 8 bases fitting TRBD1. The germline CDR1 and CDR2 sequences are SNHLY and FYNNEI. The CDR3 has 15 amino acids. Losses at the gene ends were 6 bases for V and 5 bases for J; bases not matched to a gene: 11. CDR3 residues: CASSLVAGGMYGYTF. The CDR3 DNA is TGTGCCAGCAGCCTCGTTGCAGGGGGCATGTATGGCTACACCTTC.

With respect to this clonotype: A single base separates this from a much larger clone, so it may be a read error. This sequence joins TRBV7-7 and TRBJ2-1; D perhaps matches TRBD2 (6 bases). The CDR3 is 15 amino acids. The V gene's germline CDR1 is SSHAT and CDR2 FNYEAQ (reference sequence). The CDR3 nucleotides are TGTGCCAGCAGCTTAGGGCGGCTAGCGCACAATGAGCAGTTATTC. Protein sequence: CASSLGRLAHNEQLF.

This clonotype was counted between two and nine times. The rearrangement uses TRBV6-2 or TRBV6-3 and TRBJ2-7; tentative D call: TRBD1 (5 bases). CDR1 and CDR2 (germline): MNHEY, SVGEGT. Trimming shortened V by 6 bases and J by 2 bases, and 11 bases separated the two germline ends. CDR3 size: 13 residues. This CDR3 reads CASRSTGAYEQYV. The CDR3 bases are TGTGCCAGCAGGTCTACAGGAGCCTACGAGCAGTACGTC.

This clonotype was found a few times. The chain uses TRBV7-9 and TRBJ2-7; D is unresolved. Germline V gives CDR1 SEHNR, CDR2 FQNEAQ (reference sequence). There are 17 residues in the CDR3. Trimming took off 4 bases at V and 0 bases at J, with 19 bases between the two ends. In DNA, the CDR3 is TGTGCCAGCAGCTCCCCCGGTGGCAGGACGAGCTCCTACGAGCAGTACTTC. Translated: CASSSPGGRTSSYEQYF.

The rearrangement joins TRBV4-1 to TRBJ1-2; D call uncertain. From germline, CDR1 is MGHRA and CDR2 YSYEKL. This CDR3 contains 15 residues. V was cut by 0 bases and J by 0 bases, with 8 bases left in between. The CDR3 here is CASSQERQANYGYTF. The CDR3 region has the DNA TGCGCCAGCAGCCAAGAAAGGCAGGCTAACTATGGCTACACCTTC.

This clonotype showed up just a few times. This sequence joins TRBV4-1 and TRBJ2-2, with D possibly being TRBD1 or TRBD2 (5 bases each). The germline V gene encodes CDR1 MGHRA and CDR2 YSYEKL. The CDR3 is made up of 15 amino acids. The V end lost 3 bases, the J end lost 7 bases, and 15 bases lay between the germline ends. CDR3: CASSQGSGTRGELFF. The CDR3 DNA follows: TGCGCCAGCAGCCAGGGATCAGGGACCCGCGGGGAGCTGTTTTTT.

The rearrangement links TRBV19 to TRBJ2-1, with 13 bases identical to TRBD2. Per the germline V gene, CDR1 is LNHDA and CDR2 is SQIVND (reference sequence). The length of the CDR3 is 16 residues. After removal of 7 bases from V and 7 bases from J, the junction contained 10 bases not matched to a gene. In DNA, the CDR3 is TGTGCCAGTACCCACGGGGGACTAGCGGGAACAAATGAGCAGTTCTTC. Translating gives CASTHGGLAGTNEQFF.

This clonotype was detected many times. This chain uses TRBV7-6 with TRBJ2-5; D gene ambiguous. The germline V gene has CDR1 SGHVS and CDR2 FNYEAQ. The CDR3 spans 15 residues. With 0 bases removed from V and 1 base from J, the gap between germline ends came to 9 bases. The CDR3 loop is CASSLADLPQETQYF. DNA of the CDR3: TGTGCCAGCAGCTTAGCGGATTTGCCCCAAGAGACCCAGTACTTC.

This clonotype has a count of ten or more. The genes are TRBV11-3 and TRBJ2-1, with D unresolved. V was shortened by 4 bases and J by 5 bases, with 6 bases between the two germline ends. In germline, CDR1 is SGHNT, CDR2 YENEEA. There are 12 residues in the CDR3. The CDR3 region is CASSSWNNEQFF. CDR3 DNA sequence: TGTGCCAGCAGCTCGTGGAACAATGAGCAGTTCTTC.

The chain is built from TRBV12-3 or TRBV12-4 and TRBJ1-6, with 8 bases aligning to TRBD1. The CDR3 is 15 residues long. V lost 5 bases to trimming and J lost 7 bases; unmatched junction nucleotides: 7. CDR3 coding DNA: TGTGCCAGCAGTGGACAGGGATCGGTCAATTCACCCCTCCACTTT. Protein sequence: CASSGQGSVNSPLHF.

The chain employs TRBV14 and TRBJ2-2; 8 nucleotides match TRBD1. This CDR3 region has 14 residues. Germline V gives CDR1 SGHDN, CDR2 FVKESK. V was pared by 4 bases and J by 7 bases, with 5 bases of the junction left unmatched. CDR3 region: CASSRTGSVGELFF. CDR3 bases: TGTGCCAGCAGCCGGACAGGGAGTGTCGGGGAGCTGTTTTTT. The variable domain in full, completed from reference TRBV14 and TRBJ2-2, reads EAGVTQFPSHSVIEKGQTVTLRCDPISGHDNLYWYRRVMGKEIKFLLHFVKESKQDESGMPNNRFLAERTGGTYSTLKVQPAELEDSGVYFCASSRTGSVGELFFGEGSRLTVL.

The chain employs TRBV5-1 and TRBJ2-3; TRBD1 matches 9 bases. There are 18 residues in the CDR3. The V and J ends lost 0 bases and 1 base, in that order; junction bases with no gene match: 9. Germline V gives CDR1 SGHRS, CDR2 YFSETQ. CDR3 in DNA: TGCGCCAGCAGCTTGGTGGAGGGACAGGGAGGAGGCACAGATACGCAGTATTTT. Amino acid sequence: CASSLVEGQGGGTDTQYF.